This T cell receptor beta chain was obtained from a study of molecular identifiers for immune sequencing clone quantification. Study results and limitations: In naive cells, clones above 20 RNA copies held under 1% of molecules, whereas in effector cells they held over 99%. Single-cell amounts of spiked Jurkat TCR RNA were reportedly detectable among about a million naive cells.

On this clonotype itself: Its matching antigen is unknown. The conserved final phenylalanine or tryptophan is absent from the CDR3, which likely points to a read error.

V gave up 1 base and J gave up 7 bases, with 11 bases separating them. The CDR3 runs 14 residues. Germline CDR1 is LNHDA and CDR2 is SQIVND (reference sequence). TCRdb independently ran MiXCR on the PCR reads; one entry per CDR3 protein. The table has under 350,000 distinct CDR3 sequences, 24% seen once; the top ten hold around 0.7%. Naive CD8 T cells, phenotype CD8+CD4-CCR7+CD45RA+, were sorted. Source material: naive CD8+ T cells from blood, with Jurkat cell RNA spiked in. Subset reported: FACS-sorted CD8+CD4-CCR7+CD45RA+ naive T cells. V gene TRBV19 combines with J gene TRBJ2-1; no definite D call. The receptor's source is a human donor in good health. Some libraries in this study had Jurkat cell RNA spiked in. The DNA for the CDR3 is TGTGCCAGTAGTATAGGACTCAATCCTAATGAGCAGTTCCTC. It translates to CASSIGLNPNEQFL.